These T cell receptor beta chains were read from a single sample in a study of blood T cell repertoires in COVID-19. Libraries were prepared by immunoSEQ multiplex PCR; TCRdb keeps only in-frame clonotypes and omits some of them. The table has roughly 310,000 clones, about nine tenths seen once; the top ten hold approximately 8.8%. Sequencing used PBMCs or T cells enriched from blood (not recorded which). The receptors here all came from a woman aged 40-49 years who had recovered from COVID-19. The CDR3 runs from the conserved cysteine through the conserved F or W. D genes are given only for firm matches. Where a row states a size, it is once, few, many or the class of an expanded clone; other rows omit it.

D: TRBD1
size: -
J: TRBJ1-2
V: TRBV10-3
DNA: TGTGCCATCAGTAATCGACAGGGGGATGGCTACACCTTC
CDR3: CAISNRQGDGYTF

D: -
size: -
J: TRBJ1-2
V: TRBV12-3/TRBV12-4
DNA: TGTGCCAGCAGTTTAGTTACAGACTATGGCTACACCTTC
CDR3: CASSLVTDYGYTF

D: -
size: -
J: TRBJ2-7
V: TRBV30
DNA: TGTGCCTGGAGTACGGGAGCTCGGGCGTACTTC
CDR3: CAWSTGARAYF

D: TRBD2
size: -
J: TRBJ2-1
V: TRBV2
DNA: TGTGCCAGCAGTGAATTAGCGGGAATAGGCAATGAGCAGTTCTTC
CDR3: CASSELAGIGNEQFF

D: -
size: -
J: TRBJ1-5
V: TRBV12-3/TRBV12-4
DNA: TGTGCCAGCAGTGACGGGTATCAGCCCCAGCATTTT
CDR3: CASSDGYQPQHF

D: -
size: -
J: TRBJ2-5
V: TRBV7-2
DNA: TGTGCCAGCAGCCAAAGGGGGCCTAGCGCGAGGGGGGAGACCCAGTACTTC
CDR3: CASSQRGPSARGETQYF

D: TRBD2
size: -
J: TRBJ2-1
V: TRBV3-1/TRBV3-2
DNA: TGTGCCAGCAGCCAGATGCTAGCGGCCTACAATGAGCAGTTCTTC
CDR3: CASSQMLAAYNEQFF

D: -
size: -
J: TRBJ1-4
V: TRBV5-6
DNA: TGTGCCAGCAGCTTGGTGGAGCTCCGGAATGAAAAACTGTTTTTT
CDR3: CASSLVELRNEKLFF

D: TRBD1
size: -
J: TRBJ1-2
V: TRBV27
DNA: TGTGCCAGCAGTACGCCGACAGGGGATGGCTACACCTTC
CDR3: CASSTPTGDGYTF

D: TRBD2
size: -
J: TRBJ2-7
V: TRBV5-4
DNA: TGTGCCAGCAGCCCCGGACTAGCGCCTAGCTCCTACGAGCAGTACTTC
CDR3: CASSPGLAPSSYEQYF

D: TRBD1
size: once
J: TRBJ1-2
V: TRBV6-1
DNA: TGTGCCAGCAGTGAATCGGGGAGACAGGGAGGTTATGGCTACACCTTC
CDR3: CASSESGRQGGYGYTF

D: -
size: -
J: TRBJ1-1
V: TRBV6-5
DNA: TGTGCCAGCAGTCCCCCGCGGGGGAACACTGAAGCTTTCTTT
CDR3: CASSPPRGNTEAFF

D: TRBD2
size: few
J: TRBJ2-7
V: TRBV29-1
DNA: TGCAGCGCCCTCGTAGCGGGGGTCTACGAGCAGTACTTC
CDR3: CSALVAGVYEQYF

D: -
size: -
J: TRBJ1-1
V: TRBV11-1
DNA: TGTGCCAGTGTACAGGGAACGCACACTGAAGCTTTCTTT
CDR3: CASVQGTHTEAFF

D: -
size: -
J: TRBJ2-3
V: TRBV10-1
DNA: TGCGCCAGCAGTGAGTCGATCGGGTTGGGTAGCACAGATACGCAGTATTTT
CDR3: CASSESIGLGSTDTQYF

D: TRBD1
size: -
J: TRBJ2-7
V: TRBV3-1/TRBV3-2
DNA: TGTGCCAGCAGCGGTCGGGACAGATCCTACGAGCAGTACTTC
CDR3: CASSGRDRSYEQYF

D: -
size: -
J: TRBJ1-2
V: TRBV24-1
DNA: TGTGCCACCAGTCCCCCACGACAGAACTATGGCTACACCTTC
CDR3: CATSPPRQNYGYTF

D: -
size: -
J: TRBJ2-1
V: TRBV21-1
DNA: TGTGCCAGCAGCAAAGACAGGGTGGGCAATGAGCAGTTCTTC
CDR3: CASSKDRVGNEQFF